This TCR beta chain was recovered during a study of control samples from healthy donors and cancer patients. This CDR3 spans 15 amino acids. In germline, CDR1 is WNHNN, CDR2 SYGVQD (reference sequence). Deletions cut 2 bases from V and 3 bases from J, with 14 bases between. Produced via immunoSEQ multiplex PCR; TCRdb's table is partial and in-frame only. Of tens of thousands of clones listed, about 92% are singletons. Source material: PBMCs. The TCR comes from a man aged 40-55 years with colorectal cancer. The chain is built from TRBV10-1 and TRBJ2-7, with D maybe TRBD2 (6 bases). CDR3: CASSEGLASGYEQYF. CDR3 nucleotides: TGCGCCAGCAGTGAGGGGCTAGCGTCTGGCTACGAGCAGTACTTC.